One sample yielded the 22 T cell receptor beta chains listed below, sequenced in a study of T cell repertoires in aging, cancer and after chemotherapy. TCR beta rearrangements were amplified from peripheral blood genomic DNA. TRB rearrangements spanning V, D and J were amplified using mixed TRB-A/B primers. A single record per CDR3 protein comes from TCRdb applying MiXCR to the multiplex PCR reads. The sample yields some 19,000 distinct CDR3 sequences, about two fifths seen once. The sample consisted of blood. Source of these receptors: a human donor with a solid tumor.

This clonotype is medium-sized within its sample. The rearrangement uses TRBV29-1 and TRBJ2-2; tentatively, D is TRBD1 or TRBD2 (5 bases each). CDR1 SQVTM and CDR2 ANQGSEA come from the germline V gene. This CDR3 has 13 amino acids. V lost 4 bases, J lost 7 bases, and 13 bases lay in between. The CDR3 DNA follows: TGCAGCGTTGTCGGGGACCATATCGGGGAGCTGTTTTTT. Translated: CSVVGDHIGELFF.

The chain joins TRBV30 to TRBJ1-1, with a possible D match to TRBD1 (5 bases). The CDR3 loop spans 15 amino acids. The ends were cut back, 3 bases at V and 3 bases at J, with 17 bases in the middle. Looked up from germline, CDR1 is GTSNPN and CDR2 is SVGIG (reference sequence). The CDR3 spells CAWRKTSTGYTEAFF. The DNA for the CDR3 is TGTGCCTGGAGGAAGACAAGTACAGGTTACACTGAAGCTTTCTTT. The variable domain in full, with the rest retrieved from reference TRBV30 and TRBJ1-1, is SQTIHQWPATLVQPVGSPLSLECTVEGTSNPNLYWYRQAAGRGLQLLFYSVGIGQISSEVPQNLSASRPQDRQFILSSKKLLLSDSGFYLCAWRKTSTGYTEAFFGQGTRLTVV.

This clonotype was recorded a few times. CDR3 loop: CASSLSGGAYEQYF. The CDR3 DNA reads as TGTGCCAGCAGCTTAAGCGGGGGGGCCTACGAGCAGTACTTC. V and J are TRBV11-2 and TRBJ2-7; 10 bases agree with TRBD2. Per germline, CDR1 SGHAT and CDR2 FQNNGV. The CDR3 is 14 amino acids. Trimming removed 2 bases from V and 2 bases from J; junction bases left unmatched: 0.

The sample holds a few counts of this clonotype. V is TRBV6-6 and J is TRBJ2-7, with a weak D call TRBD1 (6 bases). V lost 5 bases to trimming and J lost 3 bases, with 8 bases between them. Germline CDR1 reads MNHNY; CDR2 reads SVGAGI (reference sequence). The CDR3 has 12 amino acids. The CDR3 sequence is CASSPGVYEQYF. The CDR3 region has the DNA TGTGCCAGCAGTCCAGGGGTCTACGAGCAGTACTTC.

This rearrangement joins TRBV6-4 to TRBJ2-1; a weak D match, TRBD2 (5 bases). The CDR3 extends over 15 amino acids. Germline-derived CDR1 and CDR2 are MRHNA and SNTAGT. V was pared by 2 bases and J by 7 bases, with 15 bases between. CDR3 DNA: TGTGCCAGCAGTGACACTAGAGGGAGTAGTAATGAGCAGTTCTTC. This codes for CASSDTRGSSNEQFF.

Only a few counts were recorded for this clonotype. The chain carries TRBV6-5 and TRBJ1-2, with D maybe TRBD1 (6 bases). Trimming cost V 5 bases and J 0 bases, with 7 bases left between them. The CDR3 totals 13 residues. The germline gives CDR1 MNHEY, CDR2 SVGAGI. The CDR3 loop reads CASSRTANYGYTF. DNA for the CDR3: TGTGCCAGCAGTCGGACAGCTAACTATGGCTACACCTTC.

This clonotype has more than one count but fewer than ten. The chain combines TRBV6-5 with TRBJ1-2, with 9 bases fitting TRBD1. V dropped 6 bases and J dropped 5; count of bases not matched to a gene: 10. Germline-derived CDR1 and CDR2 are MNHEY and SVGAGI. The CDR3 runs 15 residues. The CDR3 reads CASRPTGGREYGYTF. The CDR3 nucleotides are TGTGCCAGCAGACCAACAGGGGGCAGGGAATATGGCTACACCTTC.

The gene calls are TRBV6-5 and TRBJ2-1; 9 bases align to TRBD2. Germline assignment: CDR1 MNHEY and CDR2 SVGAGI. V was clipped by 5 bases and J by 6 bases; unmatched bases: 8. This CDR3 has 15 amino acids. The CDR3 DNA reads TGTGCCAGCAGTAACCTAGCGGGGCCCTGCAATGAGCAGTTCTTC. This codes for CASSNLAGPCNEQFF.

This clonotype occurred a few times. The chain couples TRBV10-3 to TRBJ2-7, with a weak D call TRBD2 (5 bases). Trimming stripped 3 bases from V and 5 bases from J, with 11 bases between. This CDR3 contains 13 residues. Germline loops: CDR1 ENHRY, CDR2 SYGVKD. In DNA, the CDR3 is TGTGCCATCAGTGACCTGGGAGTTGACGAGCAGTACTTC. Its translation: CAISDLGVDEQYF.

In its sample, this clonotype was seen a few times. This sequence joins TRBV5-6 and TRBJ2-5; no clear D gene. Trimming pared 0 bases from V and 2 bases from J, leaving 11 bases between. This CDR3 contains 15 residues. Germline-derived CDR1 and CDR2 are SGHDT and YYEEEE. DNA for the CDR3: TGTGCCAGCAGCTTGGACCCCGCCTCTCAAGAGACCCAGTACTTC. Residues: CASSLDPASQETQYF.

Only a few counts were recorded for this clonotype. The rearrangement uses TRBV5-4 and TRBJ1-2; tentative D call: TRBD1 (5 bases). V lost 4 bases, J lost 6 bases, and 16 bases lay in between. Germline lookup yields CDR1 SGHNT and CDR2 YYREEE (reference sequence). CDR3 length equals 14 residues. CDR3 amino acids: CASSPVGLGNGYTF. The CDR3 nucleotides read TGTGCCAGCAGCCCGGTGGGACTCGGGAATGGCTACACCTTC.

In this sample, this clonotype turned up a few times. The J gene is TRBJ1-1, the V gene TRBV5-1, with TRBD1 matching over 7 bases. This CDR3 comprises 13 residues. Trimming removed 3 bases from V and 3 bases from J; junction bases left unmatched: 2. Germline V gene data show CDR1 as SGHRS and CDR2 as YFSETQ. The CDR3 region is CASSSQGDTEAFF. DNA of the CDR3: TGCGCCAGCAGCTCTCAGGGGGACACTGAAGCTTTCTTT.

The V and J genes are TRBV6-2 or TRBV6-3 and TRBJ1-5, with TRBD1 as a possible D gene (5 bases). The germline CDR1 and CDR2 sequences are MNHEY and SVGEGT. V lost 5 bases and J 6 bases, leaving 8 bases between the germline ends. The CDR3 is made up of 12 amino acids. The CDR3 sequence is CASSGGAQPQHF. CDR3 in DNA: TGTGCCAGCAGTGGAGGGGCTCAGCCCCAGCATTTT.

This chain connects TRBV6-1 to TRBJ2-7, with unresolved D. V gave up 7 bases and J gave up 5 bases, with 12 bases separating them. CDR1 and CDR2 (germline): MNHNS, SASEGT. The CDR3 covers 12 residues. The CDR3 region is CASTSQAHEQYF. In nucleotides, the CDR3 is TGTGCCAGCACGAGTCAGGCCCACGAGCAGTACTTC.

This clonotype is labeled as medium-sized. V usage is TRBV19 and J usage is TRBJ2-2; no reliable D call. The germline V gene encodes CDR1 LNHDA and CDR2 SQIVND (reference sequence). V was cut by 2 bases and J by 6 bases, with 13 bases left in between. The CDR3 length is 15 residues. The CDR3 sequence: CASSISGQAPGELFF. The DNA for the CDR3 is TGTGCCAGTAGTATAAGTGGGCAGGCTCCCGGGGAGCTGTTTTTT. Variable domain in full (rest from reference TRBV19 and TRBJ2-2): DGGITQSPKYLFRKEGQNVTLSCEQNLNHDAMYWYRQDPGQGLRLIYYSQIVNDFQKGDIAEGYSVSREKKESFPLTVTSAQKNPTAFYLCASSISGQAPGELFFGEGSRLTVL.

The chain is built from TRBV19 and TRBJ2-2; D is perhaps TRBD2 (5 bases). With 6 bases removed from V and 1 base from J, the gap between germline ends came to 9 bases. Germline CDR1 LNHDA, CDR2 SQIVND (reference sequence). This CDR3 is 14 amino acids long. CDR3 bases: TGTGCCAGTAGACGCGGGCAGAACACCGGGGAGCTGTTTTTT. Protein: CASRRGQNTGELFF.

This clonotype turned up a few times. The genes are TRBV27 and TRBJ2-1; weak D call: TRBD2 (5 bases). The V end lost 6 bases, the J end lost 6 bases, and 9 bases lay between the germline ends. Germline CDR1 MNHEY, CDR2 SMNVEV (reference sequence). The CDR3 sequence is 12 residues long. This chain's CDR3 is CASRARGNEQFF. The CDR3 DNA follows: TGTGCCAGCAGGGCCCGGGGCAATGAGCAGTTCTTC.

In its sample, this clonotype is medium-sized (0.01 to 0.1%). The chain recombines TRBV30 with TRBJ2-1; a weak D match, TRBD2 (5 bases). Trimming took off 2 bases at V and 3 bases at J, with 14 bases between the two ends. The CDR3 sequence is 15 residues long. Germline loops: CDR1 GTSNPN, CDR2 SVGIG (reference sequence). CDR3 residues: CAWSPPDSGYNEQFF. DNA for the CDR3: TGTGCCTGGAGTCCCCCGGACTCCGGCTACAATGAGCAGTTCTTC.

The chain combines TRBV9 with TRBJ2-7; weak D call: TRBD1 (6 bases). V was cut by 0 bases and J by 7 bases, with 20 bases left in between. The germline V gene has CDR1 SGDLS and CDR2 YYNGEE. The CDR3 is 16 residues long. Written as DNA, the CDR3 is TGTGCCAGCAGCGTAGCCCTCACACAGGGACCGGAGGAGCAGTACTTC. This sequence encodes CASSVALTQGPEEQYF. The whole variable domain, remainder taken from reference TRBV9 and TRBJ2-7, is DSGVTQTPKHLITATGQRVTLRCSPRSGDLSVYWYQQSLDQGLQFLIQYYNGEERAKGNILERFSAQQFPDLHSELNLSSLELGDSALYFCASSVALTQGPEEQYFGPGTRLTVT.

The chain joins TRBV4-2 to TRBJ1-5; a weak D match, TRBD1 (5 bases). Germline CDR1 is LGHNA and CDR2 is YNFKEQ. V was shortened by 0 bases and J by 6 bases, with 15 bases between the two germline ends. The length of the CDR3 is 16 residues. The CDR3 bases are TGTGCCAGCAGCCAAGAAGCGGGGCTGAGTATTCAGCCCCAGCATTTT. It is translated as CASSQEAGLSIQPQHF.

The chain employs TRBV5-1 and TRBJ1-1; weak D call: TRBD1 (5 bases). V lost 4 bases and J lost 1, with 11 bases in between. Germline lookup yields CDR1 SGHRS and CDR2 YFSETQ. CDR3 length equals 14 residues. For the CDR3, the DNA is TGCGCCAGCAGCACGGGACTGGGGAACACTGAAGCTTTCTTT. This sequence encodes CASSTGLGNTEAFF.

This clonotype was detected a few times. The gene calls are TRBV5-4 and TRBJ2-7; D unresolved. This CDR3 is built from 15 residues. Trimming pared 3 bases from V and 0 bases from J, leaving 13 bases between. The germline V gene encodes CDR1 SGHNT and CDR2 YYREEE (reference sequence). Here the CDR3 reads CASSSPDASSYEQYF. The CDR3 DNA is TGTGCCAGCAGCTCGCCGGACGCTAGCTCCTACGAGCAGTACTTC.